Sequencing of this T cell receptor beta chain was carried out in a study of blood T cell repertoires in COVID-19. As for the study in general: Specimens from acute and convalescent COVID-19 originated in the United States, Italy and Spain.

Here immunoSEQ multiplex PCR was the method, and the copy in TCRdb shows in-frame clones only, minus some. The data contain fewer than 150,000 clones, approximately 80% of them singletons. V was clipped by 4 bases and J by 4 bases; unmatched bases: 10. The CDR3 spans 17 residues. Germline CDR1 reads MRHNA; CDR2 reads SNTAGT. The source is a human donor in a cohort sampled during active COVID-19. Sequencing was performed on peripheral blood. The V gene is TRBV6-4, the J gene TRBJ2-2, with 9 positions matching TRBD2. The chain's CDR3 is CASSAVAGAPVTGELFF. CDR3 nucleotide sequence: TGTGCCAGCAGTGCCGTAGCGGGGGCCCCGGTCACCGGGGAGCTGTTTTTT.